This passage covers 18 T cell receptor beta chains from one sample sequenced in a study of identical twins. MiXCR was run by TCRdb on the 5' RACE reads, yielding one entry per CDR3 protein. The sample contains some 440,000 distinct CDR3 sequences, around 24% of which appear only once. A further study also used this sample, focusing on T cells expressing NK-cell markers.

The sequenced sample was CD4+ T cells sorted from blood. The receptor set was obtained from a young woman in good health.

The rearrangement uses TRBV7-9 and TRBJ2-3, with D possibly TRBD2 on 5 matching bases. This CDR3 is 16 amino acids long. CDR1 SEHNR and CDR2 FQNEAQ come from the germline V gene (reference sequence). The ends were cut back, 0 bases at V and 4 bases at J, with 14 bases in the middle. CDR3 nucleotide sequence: TGTGCCAGCAGCTTAGCCGAAATACTAGTTCCAGATACGCAGTATTTT. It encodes CASSLAEILVPDTQYF.

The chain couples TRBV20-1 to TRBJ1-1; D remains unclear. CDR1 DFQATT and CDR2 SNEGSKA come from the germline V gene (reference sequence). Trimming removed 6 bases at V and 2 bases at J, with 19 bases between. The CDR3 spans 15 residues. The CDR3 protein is CSAPWGGAGNTEAFF. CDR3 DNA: TGCAGTGCCCCGTGGGGTGGTGCGGGTAACACTGAAGCTTTCTTT.

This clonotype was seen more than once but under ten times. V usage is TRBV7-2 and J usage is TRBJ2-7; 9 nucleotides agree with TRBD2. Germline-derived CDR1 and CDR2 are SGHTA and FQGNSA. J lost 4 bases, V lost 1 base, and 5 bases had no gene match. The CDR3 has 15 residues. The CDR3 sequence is CASSLVVSGSYEQYF. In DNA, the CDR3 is TGTGCCAGCAGCTTAGTAGTTAGCGGGAGTTACGAGCAGTACTTC.

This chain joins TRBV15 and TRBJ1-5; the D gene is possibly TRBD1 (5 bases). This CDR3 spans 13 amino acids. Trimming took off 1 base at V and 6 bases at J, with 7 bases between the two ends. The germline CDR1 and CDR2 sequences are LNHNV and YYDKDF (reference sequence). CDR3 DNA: TGTGCCACCAGCAGAGTTGGGGGTCAGCCCCAGCATTTT. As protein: CATSRVGGQPQHF. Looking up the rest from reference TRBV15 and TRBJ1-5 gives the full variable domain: DAMVIQNPRYQVTQFGKPVTLSCSQTLNHNVMYWYQQKSSQAPKLLFHYYDKDFNNEADTPDNFQSRRPNTSFCFLDIRSPGLGDTAMYLCATSRVGGQPQHFGDGTRLSIL.

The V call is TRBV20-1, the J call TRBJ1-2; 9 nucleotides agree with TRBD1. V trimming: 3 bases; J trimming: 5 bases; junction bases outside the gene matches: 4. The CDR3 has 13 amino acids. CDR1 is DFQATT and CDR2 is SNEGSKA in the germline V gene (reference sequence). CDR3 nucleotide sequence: TGCAGTGCTAGCGACAGGGGGAGTTATGGCTACACCTTC. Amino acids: CSASDRGSYGYTF.

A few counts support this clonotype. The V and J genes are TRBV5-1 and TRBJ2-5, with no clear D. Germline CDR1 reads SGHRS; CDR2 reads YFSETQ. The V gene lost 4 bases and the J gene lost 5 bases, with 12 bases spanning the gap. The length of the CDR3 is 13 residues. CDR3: CASSRLGIETQYF. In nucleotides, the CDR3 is TGCGCCAGCAGCAGATTGGGGATCGAGACCCAGTACTTC.

The CDR3 nucleotides are TGTGCCAGCAGCACAATGCTAGCGGTGACCTACAATGAGCAGTTCTTC. This gives the protein CASSTMLAVTYNEQFF. The chain has TRBV7-9 and TRBJ2-1; 7 nucleotides match TRBD2. CDR1 is SEHNR, CDR2 FQNEAQ, per germline (reference sequence). Trimming at V came to 5 bases and at J to 2 bases, leaving 9 bases not matched to a gene. This CDR3 region has 16 residues.

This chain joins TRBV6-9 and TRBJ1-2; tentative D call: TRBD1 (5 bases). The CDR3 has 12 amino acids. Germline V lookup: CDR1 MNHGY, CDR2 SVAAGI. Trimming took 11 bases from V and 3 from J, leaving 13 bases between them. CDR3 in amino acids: CARSDSDYGYTF. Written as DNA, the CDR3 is TGTGCCCGATCTGACAGCGACTATGGCTACACCTTC.

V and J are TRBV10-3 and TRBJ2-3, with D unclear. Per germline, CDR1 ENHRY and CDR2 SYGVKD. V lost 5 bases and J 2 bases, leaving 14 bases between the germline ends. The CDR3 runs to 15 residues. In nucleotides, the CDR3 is TGTGCCATCAGTCAACGTGAGACTCTCACAGATACGCAGTATTTT. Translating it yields CAISQRETLTDTQYF.

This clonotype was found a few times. The CDR3 loop reads CASSQGPPPNEQYF. CDR3 DNA sequence: TGTGCCAGCAGCCAAGGGCCCCCCCCGAACGAGCAGTACTTC. This rearrangement joins TRBV14 to TRBJ2-7, with D hard to call. The germline gives CDR1 SGHDN, CDR2 FVKESK. The V end lost 1 base, the J end lost 5 bases, and 12 bases lay between the germline ends. The CDR3 sequence is 14 residues long.

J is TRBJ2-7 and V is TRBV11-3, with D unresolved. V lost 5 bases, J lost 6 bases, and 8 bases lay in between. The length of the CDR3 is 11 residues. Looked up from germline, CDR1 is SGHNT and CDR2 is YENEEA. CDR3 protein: CASSRTSEQYF. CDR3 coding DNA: TGTGCCAGCAGCCGTACAAGCGAGCAGTACTTC.

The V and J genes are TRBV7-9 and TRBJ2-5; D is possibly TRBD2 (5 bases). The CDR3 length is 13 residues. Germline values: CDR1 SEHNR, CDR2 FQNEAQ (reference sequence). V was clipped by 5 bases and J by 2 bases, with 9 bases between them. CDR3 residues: CASSPLAQETQYF. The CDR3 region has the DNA TGTGCCAGCAGCCCGCTAGCACAAGAGACCCAGTACTTC.

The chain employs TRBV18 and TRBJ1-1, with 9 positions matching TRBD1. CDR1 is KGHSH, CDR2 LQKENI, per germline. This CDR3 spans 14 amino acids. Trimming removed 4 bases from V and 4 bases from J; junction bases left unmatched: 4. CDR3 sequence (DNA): TGTGCCAGCTCACTAAGGACAGGGGCCACTGAAGCTTTCTTT. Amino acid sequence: CASSLRTGATEAFF.

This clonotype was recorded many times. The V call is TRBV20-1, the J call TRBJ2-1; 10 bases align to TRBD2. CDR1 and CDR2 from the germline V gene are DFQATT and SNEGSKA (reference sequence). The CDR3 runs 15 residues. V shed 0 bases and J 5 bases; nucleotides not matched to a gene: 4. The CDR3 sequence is CSARDSGGANNEQFF. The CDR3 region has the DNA TGCAGTGCTAGAGACAGCGGGGGGGCCAACAATGAGCAGTTCTTC.

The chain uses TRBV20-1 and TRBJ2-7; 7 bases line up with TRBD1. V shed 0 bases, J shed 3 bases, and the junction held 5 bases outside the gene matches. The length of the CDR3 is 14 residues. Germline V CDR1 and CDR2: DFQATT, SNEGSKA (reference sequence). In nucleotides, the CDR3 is TGCAGTGCTAGAGACCACAGGGGCAACTACGAGCAGTACTTC. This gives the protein CSARDHRGNYEQYF.

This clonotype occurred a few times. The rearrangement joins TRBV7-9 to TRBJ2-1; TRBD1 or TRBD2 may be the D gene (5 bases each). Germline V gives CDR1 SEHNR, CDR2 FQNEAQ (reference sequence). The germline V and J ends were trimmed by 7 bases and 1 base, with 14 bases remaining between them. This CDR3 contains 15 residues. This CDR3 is CASTSRGFSYNEQFF. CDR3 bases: TGTGCCAGCACCTCACGGGGCTTTTCCTACAATGAGCAGTTCTTC.

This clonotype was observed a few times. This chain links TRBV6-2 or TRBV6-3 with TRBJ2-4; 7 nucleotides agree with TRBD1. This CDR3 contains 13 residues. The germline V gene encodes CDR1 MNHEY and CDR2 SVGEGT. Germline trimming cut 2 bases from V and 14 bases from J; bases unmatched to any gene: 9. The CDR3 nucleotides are TGTGCCAGCAGTTACCTTCGGACAGGAACTAAGTACTTC. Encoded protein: CASSYLRTGTKYF.

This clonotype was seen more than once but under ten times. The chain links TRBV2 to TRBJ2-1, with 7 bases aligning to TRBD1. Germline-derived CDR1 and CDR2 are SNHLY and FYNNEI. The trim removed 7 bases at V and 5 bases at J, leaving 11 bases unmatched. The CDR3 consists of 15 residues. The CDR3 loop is CASNEDRVGNNEQFF. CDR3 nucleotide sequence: TGTGCCAGCAACGAAGACAGGGTAGGAAACAATGAGCAGTTCTTC.